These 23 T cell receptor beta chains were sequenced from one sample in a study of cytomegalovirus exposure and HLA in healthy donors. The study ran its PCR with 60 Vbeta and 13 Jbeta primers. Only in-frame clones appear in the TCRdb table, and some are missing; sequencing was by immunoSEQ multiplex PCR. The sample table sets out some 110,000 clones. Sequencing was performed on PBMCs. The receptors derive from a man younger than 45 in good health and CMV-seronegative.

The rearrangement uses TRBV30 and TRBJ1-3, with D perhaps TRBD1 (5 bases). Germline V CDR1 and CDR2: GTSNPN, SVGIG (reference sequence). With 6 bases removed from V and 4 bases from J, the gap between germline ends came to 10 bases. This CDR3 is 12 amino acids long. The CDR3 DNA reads TGTGCCTGCTCCCAGGGAGGAAACACCATATATTTT. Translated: CACSQGGNTIYF.

The CDR3 loop reads CSVEDLAGDLYNEQFF. The DNA of the CDR3 is TGCAGCGTTGAAGATCTGGCAGGGGATCTCTACAATGAGCAGTTCTTC. The chain joins TRBV29-1 to TRBJ2-1, with D possibly being TRBD1 (6 bases). CDR1 SQVTM and CDR2 ANQGSEA come from the germline V gene. This CDR3 has 16 amino acids. The ends were cut back, 0 bases at V and 3 bases at J, with 15 bases in the middle.

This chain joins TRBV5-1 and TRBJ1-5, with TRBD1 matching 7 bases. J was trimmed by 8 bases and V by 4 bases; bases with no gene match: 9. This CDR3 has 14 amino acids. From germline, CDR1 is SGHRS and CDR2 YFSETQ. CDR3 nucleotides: TGCGCCAGCAGCCCAGATTCAGGGGGAAAGCCCCAGCATTTT. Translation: CASSPDSGGKPQHF.

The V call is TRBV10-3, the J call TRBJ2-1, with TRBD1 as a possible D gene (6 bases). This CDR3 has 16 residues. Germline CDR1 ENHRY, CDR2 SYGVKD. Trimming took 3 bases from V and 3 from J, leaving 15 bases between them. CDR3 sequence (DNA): TGTGCCATCAGTGAAGGCAGGGGCGCGGACTACAATGAGCAGTTCTTC. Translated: CAISEGRGADYNEQFF.

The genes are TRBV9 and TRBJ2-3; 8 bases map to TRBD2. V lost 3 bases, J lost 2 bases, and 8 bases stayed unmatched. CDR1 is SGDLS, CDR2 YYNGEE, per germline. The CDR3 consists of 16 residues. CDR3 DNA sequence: TGTGCCAGCAGCGCCGGACTAGCAGACCTCACAGATACGCAGTATTTT. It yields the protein CASSAGLADLTDTQYF.

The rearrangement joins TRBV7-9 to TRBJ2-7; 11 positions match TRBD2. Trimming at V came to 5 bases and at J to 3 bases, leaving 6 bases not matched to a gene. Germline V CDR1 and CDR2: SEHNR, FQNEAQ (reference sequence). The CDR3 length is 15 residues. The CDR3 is CASSVGTSGYYEQYF. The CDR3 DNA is TGTGCCAGCAGCGTTGGGACTAGCGGATACTACGAGCAGTACTTC.

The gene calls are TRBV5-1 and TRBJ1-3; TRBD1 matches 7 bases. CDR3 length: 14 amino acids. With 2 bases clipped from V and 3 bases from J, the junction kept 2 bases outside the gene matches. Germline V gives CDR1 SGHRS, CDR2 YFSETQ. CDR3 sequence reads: CASSLQGNGNTIYF. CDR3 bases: TGCGCCAGCAGCTTACAGGGGAATGGAAACACCATATATTTT.

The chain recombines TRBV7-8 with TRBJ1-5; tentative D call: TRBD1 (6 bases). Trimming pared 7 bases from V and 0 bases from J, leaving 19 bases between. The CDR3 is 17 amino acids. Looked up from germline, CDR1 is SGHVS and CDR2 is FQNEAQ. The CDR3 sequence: CASTPSGGAGSNQPQHF. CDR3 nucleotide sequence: TGTGCCAGCACCCCGTCCGGGGGGGCTGGTAGCAATCAGCCCCAGCATTTT.

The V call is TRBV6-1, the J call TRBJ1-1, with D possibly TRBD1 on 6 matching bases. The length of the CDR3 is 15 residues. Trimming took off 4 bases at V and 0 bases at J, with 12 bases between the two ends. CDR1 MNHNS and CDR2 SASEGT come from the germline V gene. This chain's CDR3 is CASSVPGHLNTEAFF. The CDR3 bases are TGTGCCAGCAGTGTACCGGGACACCTGAACACTGAAGCTTTCTTT.

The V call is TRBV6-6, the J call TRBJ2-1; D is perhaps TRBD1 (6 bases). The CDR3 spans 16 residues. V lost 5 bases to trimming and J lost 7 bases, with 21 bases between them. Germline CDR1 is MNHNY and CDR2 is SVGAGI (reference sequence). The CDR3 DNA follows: TGTGCCAGCAGTCCCATCAGCAGGGGAGATAATAATGAGCAGTTCTTC. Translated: CASSPISRGDNNEQFF.

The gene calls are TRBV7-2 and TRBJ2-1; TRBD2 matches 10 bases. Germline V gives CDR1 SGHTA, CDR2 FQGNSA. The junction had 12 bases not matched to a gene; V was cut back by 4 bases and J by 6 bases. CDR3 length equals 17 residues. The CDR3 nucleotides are TGTGCCAGCAGCTCAAGGGGTAGCGGGAGGCGGGGCAATGAGCAGTTCTTC. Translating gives CASSSRGSGRRGNEQFF.

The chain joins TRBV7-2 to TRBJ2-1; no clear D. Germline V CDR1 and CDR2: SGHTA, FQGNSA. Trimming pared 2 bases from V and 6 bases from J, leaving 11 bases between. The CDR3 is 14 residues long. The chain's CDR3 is CASSLLQVSNEQFF. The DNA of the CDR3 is TGTGCCAGCAGCTTACTGCAGGTTAGCAATGAGCAGTTCTTC.

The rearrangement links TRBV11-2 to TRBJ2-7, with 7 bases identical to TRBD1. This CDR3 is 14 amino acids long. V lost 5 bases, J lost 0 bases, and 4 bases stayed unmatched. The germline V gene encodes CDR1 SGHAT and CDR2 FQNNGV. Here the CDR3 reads CASSGDRASYEQYF. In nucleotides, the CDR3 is TGTGCCAGCAGCGGCGACAGGGCCTCCTACGAGCAGTACTTC.

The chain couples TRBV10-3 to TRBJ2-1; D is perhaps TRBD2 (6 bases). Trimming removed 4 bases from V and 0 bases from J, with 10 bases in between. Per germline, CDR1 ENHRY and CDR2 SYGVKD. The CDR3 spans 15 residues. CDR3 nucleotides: TGTGCCATCAGTGGGGGACTGAGCTCCTACAATGAGCAGTTCTTC. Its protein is CAISGGLSSYNEQFF.

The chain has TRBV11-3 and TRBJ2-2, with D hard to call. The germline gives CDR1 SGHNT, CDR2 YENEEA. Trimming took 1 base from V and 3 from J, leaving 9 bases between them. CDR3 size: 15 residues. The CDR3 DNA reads TGTGCCAGCAGCTTAGGGTGGGCCGACACCGGGGAGCTGTTTTTT. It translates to CASSLGWADTGELFF.

The CDR3 loop reads CASSPRGRGGTDTQYF. The CDR3 nucleotides are TGTGCCAGCAGCCCCCGTGGGCGGGGGGGCACAGATACGCAGTATTTT. The chain uses TRBV11-2 and TRBJ2-3; 8 nucleotides match TRBD2. The CDR3 sequence is 16 residues long. Germline V lookup: CDR1 SGHAT, CDR2 FQNNGV. The trim removed 5 bases at V and 1 base at J, leaving 8 bases unmatched. Full variable domain (missing parts from reference TRBV11-2 and TRBJ2-3): EAGVAQSPRYKIIEKRQSVAFWCNPISGHATLYWYQQILGQGPKLLIQFQNNGVVDDSQLPKDRFSAERLKGVDSTLKIQPAKLEDSAVYLCASSPRGRGGTDTQYFGPGTRLTVL.

The CDR3 DNA sequence: TGTGCCAGCAGCTCCCAGGCTCGGCTAGCGGTGAACTCCTACAATGAGCAGTTCTTC. This sequence encodes CASSSQARLAVNSYNEQFF. The J gene is TRBJ2-1, the V gene TRBV7-9; 7 bases are shared with TRBD2. Germline V gene lookup returns CDR1 SEHNR and CDR2 FQNEAQ (reference sequence). The CDR3 is 19 amino acids. The trim removed 4 bases at V and 0 bases at J, leaving 15 bases unmatched.

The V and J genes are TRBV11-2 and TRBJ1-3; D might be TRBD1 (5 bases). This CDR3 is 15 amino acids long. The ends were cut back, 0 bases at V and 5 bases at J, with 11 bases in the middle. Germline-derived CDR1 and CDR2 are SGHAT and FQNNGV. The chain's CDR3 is CASSLEGGIRNTIYF. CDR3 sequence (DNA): TGTGCCAGCAGCTTAGAGGGGGGTATACGAAACACCATATATTTT.

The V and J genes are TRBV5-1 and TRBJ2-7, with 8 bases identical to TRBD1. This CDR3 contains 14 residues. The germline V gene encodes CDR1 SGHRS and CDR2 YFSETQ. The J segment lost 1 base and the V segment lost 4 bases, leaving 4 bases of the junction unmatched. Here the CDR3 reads CASSRTGQSYEQYF. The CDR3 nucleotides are TGCGCCAGCAGCCGGACAGGGCAGTCCTACGAGCAGTACTTC.

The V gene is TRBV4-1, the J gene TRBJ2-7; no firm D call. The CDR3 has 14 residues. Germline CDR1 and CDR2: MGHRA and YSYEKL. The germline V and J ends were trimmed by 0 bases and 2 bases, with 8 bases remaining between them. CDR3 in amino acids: CASSQERLTYEQYF. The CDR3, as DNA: TGCGCCAGCAGCCAAGAAAGACTGACCTACGAGCAGTACTTC.

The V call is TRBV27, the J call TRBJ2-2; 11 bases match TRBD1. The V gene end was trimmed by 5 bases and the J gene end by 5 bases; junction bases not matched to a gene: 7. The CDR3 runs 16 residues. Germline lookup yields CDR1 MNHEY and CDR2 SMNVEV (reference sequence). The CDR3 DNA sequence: TGTGCCAGCAGTGATGGACAGGGGGCGCCGACCGGGGAGCTGTTTTTT. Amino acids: CASSDGQGAPTGELFF.

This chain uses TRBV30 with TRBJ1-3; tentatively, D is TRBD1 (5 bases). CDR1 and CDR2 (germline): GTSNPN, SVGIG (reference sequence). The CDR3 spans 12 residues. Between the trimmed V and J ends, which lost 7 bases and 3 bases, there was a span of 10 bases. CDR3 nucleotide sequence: TGTGCCTCCGGGGGAGTTGGAAACACCATATATTTT. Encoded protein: CASGGVGNTIYF.

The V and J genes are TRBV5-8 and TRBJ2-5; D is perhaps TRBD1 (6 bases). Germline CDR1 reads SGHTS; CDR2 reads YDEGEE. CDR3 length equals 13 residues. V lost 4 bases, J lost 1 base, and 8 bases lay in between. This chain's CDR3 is CASSKDSQETQYF. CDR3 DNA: TGTGCCAGCAGCAAGGACAGCCAAGAGACCCAGTACTTC.